A single sample is the source of the 7 T cell receptor beta chains below, sequenced in a study of early T cells in non-severe SARS-CoV-2 infection (dated by TCRdb to 2020 to 2023). The library was obtained by 5' RACE. TCRdb names NextSeq 500 as the instrument used. TCRdb ran its own pipeline on the public reads, namely fastp trimming at Q25 and MiXCR clone calling, and kept in-frame beta chains. Rows matching on CDR3 protein sequence are summarized as one entry with the most common DNA and genes. For this sample there are tens of thousands of distinct CDR3 sequences; approximately 5.5% appear just once. The ten largest clones add up to 3.5% to 4% of the sample. Sequencing was done on a sample of whole blood. The receptors were sampled from an adult who was a healthcare worker with PCR-confirmed SARS-CoV-2 infection or an uninfected control (not recorded which).

The chain uses TRBV7-3 and TRBJ2-3; TRBD2 aligns across 8 bases. V was clipped by 5 bases and J by 0 bases; unmatched bases: 4. Germline-derived CDR1 and CDR2 are SGHTA and FQGTGA. The CDR3 sequence is 15 residues long. The CDR3 DNA follows: TGTGCCAGCAGCCCCTCTAGCGGGAGCACAGATACGCAGTATTTT. It encodes CASSPSSGSTDTQYF.

This clonotype was picked up a small number of times. The chain joins TRBV4-2 to TRBJ2-7; 12 bases line up with TRBD2. V dropped 0 bases and J dropped 3; count of bases not matched to a gene: 3. Germline V CDR1 and CDR2: LGHNA, YNFKEQ. The CDR3 loop spans 16 amino acids. CDR3 amino acids: CASSQDETSGSYEQYF. The CDR3 DNA is TGTGCCAGCAGCCAAGATGAGACTAGCGGGAGCTACGAGCAGTACTTC.

This clonotype appeared many times. The rearrangement links TRBV25-1 to TRBJ2-2; tentatively, D is TRBD1 (6 bases). The CDR3 runs 15 residues. V dropped 10 bases and J dropped 0 bases, with 15 bases sitting between them. Germline V gene sequence: CDR1 MGHDK, CDR2 SYGVNS. The DNA for the CDR3 is TGTGCCACCTCCGGGACACCCACGAACACCGGGGAGCTGTTTTTT. It codes for CATSGTPTNTGELFF.

A word on this clonotype: One base away lies a much larger clone, so this may be a sequencing read error. V is TRBV28 and J is TRBJ2-7, with a weak D call TRBD1 (6 bases). Between the trimmed V and J ends, which lost 6 bases and 2 bases, there was a span of 26 bases. Germline-derived CDR1 and CDR2 are MDHEN and SYDVKM. The CDR3 consists of 18 residues. The CDR3 loop reads CASSLIYDHGGQPYEQYF. The CDR3 DNA follows: TGTGCCAGCAGCCTGATATACGATCACGGAGGACAGCCCTACGAGCAGTACTTC.

This clonotype showed up many times. This chain links TRBV28 with TRBJ2-6, with D hard to call. Germline CDR1 and CDR2: MDHEN and SYDVKM. The CDR3 loop spans 14 amino acids. Trimming shortened V by 6 bases and J by 0 bases, and 6 bases separated the two germline ends. This CDR3 reads CASSLNSGANVLTF. In DNA, the CDR3 is TGTGCCAGCAGCCTCAACTCTGGGGCCAACGTCCTGACTTTC.

In its sample, this clonotype was seen many times. This rearrangement joins TRBV28 to TRBJ1-4; TRBD1 might be the D (5 bases). Germline CDR1 and CDR2: MDHEN and SYDVKM. Trimming shortened V by 7 bases and J by 7 bases, and 19 bases separated the two germline ends. The CDR3 sequence is 15 residues long. The CDR3 reads CASKSGGTGGEKLFF. For the CDR3, the DNA is TGTGCCAGCAAATCCGGTGGCACTGGGGGTGAAAAACTGTTTTTT.

This clonotype was counted many times. The gene calls are TRBV29-1 and TRBJ2-5; D may correspond to TRBD1 or TRBD2 (5 bases each). The germline V and J ends were trimmed by 8 bases and 2 bases, with 15 bases remaining between them. CDR3 size: 13 residues. CDR1 is SQVTM, CDR2 ANQGSEA, per germline. The CDR3 DNA reads as TGCAGCACACGGGACCTGCGGCAAGAGACCCAGTACTTC. Its translation: CSTRDLRQETQYF.